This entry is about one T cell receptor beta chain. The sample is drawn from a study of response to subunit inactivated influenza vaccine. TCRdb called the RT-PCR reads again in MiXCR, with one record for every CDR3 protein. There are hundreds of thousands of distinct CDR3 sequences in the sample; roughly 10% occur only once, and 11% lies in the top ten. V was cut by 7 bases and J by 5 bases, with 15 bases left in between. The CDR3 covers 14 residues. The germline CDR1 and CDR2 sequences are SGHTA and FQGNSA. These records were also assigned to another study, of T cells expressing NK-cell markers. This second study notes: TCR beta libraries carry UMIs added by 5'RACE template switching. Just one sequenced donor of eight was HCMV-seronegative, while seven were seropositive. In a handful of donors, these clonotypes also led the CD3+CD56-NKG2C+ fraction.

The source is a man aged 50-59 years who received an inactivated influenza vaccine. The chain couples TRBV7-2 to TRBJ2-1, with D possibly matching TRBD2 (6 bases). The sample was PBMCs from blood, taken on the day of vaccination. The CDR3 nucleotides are TGTGCCAGCACCAGCCGGGGGTATAACAATGAGCAGTTCTTC. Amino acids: CASTSRGYNNEQFF.